The clone carrying this T cell receptor (beta chain) turned up a few times. What it binds is not known. This sample is part of a study of post-analysis software for immune sequencing data. Study information: Relapsing-remitting, secondary progressive and progressive-relapsing forms made up the multiple sclerosis disease courses.

Researchers reported that TCR beta cDNA libraries carried unique molecular identifiers. TCRdb re-analysed the PCR reads in MiXCR, keeping a single row per CDR3 protein. This sample has approximately 460,000 distinct CDR3 sequences, with nearly 45% found just once. Broader study findings: Patients had higher frequencies than controls of about 5 TRBV segments, including TRBV5-6, TRBV5-1 and TRBV20-1. Batch-mates among the samples co-clustered strongly by F measure.

J gave up 3 bases and V 1 base, and 4 bases lay outside the gene matches. Per the germline V gene, CDR1 is DFQATT and CDR2 is SNEGSKA (reference sequence). This CDR3 comprises 15 residues. Sequenced input: blood. The rearrangement uses TRBV20-1 and TRBJ2-1; 9 nucleotides line up with TRBD1. This TCR came from a girl between 5 and 17 years old with multiple sclerosis. CDR3: CSARGGTGNYNEQFF. The CDR3 region has the DNA TGCAGTGCTAGAGGGGGGACAGGGAACTACAATGAGCAGTTCTTC.